These 2 T cell receptor beta chains originate from one sample sequenced in a study of cytomegalovirus exposure and HLA in healthy donors. The PCR used 60 Vbeta and 13 Jbeta primers. Libraries were prepared by immunoSEQ multiplex PCR; TCRdb keeps only in-frame clonotypes and omits some of them. The repertoire has about 100,000 clones, approximately 81% of them found once; the top ten carry more than 3.5%. The source material was PBMCs. These receptors all come from a female donor in good health and CMV-seropositive.

This chain links TRBV2 with TRBJ1-1; maybe TRBD1 (5 bases). CDR1 is SNHLY, CDR2 FYNNEI, per germline. The V and J ends lost 6 bases and 0 bases respectively, with 11 bases between them. This CDR3 spans 14 amino acids. The CDR3 region is CASSLDTVNTEAFF. In DNA form, the CDR3 reads TGTGCCAGCAGCCTGGACACAGTGAACACTGAAGCTTTCTTT. Variable domain in full (rest from reference TRBV2 and TRBJ1-1): EPEVTQTPSHQVTQMGQEVILRCVPISNHLYFYWYRQILGQKVEFLVSFYNNEISEKSEIFDDQFSVERPDGSNFTLKIRSTKLEDSAMYFCASSLDTVNTEAFFGQGTRLTVV.

This sequence joins TRBV7-9 and TRBJ2-6, with D tentatively TRBD1 (5 bases). Germline V gene data show CDR1 as SEHNR and CDR2 as FQNEAQ (reference sequence). V dropped 5 bases and J dropped 2 bases, with 13 bases sitting between them. The CDR3 contains 16 residues. CDR3 sequence: CASSIQTVTGANVLTF. As DNA, the CDR3 is TGTGCCAGCAGCATCCAGACAGTTACTGGGGCCAACGTCCTGACTTTC.